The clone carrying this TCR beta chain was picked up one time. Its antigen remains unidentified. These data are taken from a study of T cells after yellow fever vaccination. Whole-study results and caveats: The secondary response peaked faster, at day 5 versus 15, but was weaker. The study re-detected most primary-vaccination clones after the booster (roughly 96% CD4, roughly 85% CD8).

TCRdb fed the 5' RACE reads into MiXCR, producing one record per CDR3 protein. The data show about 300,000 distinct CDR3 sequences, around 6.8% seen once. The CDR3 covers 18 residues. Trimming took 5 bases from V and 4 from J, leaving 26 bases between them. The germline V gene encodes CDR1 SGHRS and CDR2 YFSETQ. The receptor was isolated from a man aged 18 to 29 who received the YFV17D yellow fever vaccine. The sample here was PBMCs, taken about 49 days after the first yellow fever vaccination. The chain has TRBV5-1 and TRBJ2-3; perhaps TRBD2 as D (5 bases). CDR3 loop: CASSSVVSGNRGSDTQYF. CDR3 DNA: TGCGCCAGCAGTTCGGTGGTGTCGGGGAACAGAGGCTCAGATACGCAGTATTTT.